The clone carrying this TCR beta chain was recorded at least ten times. As yet, its antigen is unknown. This sample is drawn from a study of neurological immune-mediated disorders. General study points: The study found no CDR3 amino acid sequences shared by expanded clones across subjects, suggesting private repertoires in all groups.

TCRdb processed the 5' RACE reads anew with MiXCR; each CDR3 protein has one entry. The repertoire consists of around 70,000 distinct CDR3 sequences, with 3.2% occurring once and the leading ten covering 4% to 6.5%. Per germline, CDR1 DFQATT and CDR2 SNEGSKA (reference sequence). CDR3 length equals 12 residues. V was clipped by 6 bases and J by 1 base, with 10 bases between them. Sequenced input: PBMCs. The V call is TRBV20-1, the J call TRBJ2-7; possible D gene TRBD1, 6 bases. The source of this sequence is a woman aged 50 to 60 with multiple sclerosis. For the CDR3, the DNA is TGCAGTGCACCAGGGGTTTCCTACGAGCAGTACTTC. Its protein product is CSAPGVSYEQYF.